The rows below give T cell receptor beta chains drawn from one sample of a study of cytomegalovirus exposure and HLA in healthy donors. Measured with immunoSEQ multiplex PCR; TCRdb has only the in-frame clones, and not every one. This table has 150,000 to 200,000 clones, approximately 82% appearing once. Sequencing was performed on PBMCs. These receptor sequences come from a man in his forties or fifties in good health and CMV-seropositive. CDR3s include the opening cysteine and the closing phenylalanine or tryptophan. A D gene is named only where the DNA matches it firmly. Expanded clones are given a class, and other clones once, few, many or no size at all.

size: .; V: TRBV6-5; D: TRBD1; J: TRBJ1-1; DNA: TGTGCCAGCAGCCACCCGGACAGGAGAGACACTGAAGCTTTCTTT; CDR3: CASSHPDRRDTEAFF
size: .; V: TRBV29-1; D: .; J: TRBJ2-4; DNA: TGCAGCGTTGATGCAGGGTACGAAAACATTCAGTACTTC; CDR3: CSVDAGYENIQYF
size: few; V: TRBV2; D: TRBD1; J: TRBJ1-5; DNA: TGTGCCAGCAGCCCCGGGAGTCCTGTGACAGGGGATCGTCAGCCCCAGCATTTT; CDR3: CASSPGSPVTGDRQPQHF
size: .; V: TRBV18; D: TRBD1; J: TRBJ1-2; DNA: TGTGCCAGCTCATCCTCCGGGACAGACACATATGGCTACACCTTC; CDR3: CASSSSGTDTYGYTF
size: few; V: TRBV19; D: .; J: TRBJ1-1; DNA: TGTGCCAGTAGTTCTTATACTGAAGCTTTCTTT; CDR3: CASSSYTEAFF
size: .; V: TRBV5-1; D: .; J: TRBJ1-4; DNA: TGCGCCAGCAGCCTCGGGTCGGCACCCGCAACTAATGAAAAACTGTTTTTT; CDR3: CASSLGSAPATNEKLFF
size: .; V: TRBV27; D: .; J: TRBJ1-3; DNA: TGTGCCAGCAGTGACTTGGGGGGGCGTGCAAACACCATATATTTT; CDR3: CASSDLGGRANTIYF
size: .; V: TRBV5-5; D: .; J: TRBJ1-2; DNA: TGTGCCAGCAGCGAGGACAGACCTTATGGCTACACCTTC; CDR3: CASSEDRPYGYTF
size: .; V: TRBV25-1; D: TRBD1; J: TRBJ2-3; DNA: TGTGCCGTACAGGGGGATACGCAGTATTTT; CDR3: CAVQGDTQYF
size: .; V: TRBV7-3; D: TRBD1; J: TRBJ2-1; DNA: TGTGCCAGCAGCTCCCGGGACAGCTCCTACAATGAGCAGTTCTTC; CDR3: CASSSRDSSYNEQFF
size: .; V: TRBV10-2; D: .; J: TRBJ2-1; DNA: TGCGCCAGCAGTCCCATGGCGGCGAGTAATGAGCAGTTCTTC; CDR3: CASSPMAASNEQFF